The 19 T cell receptor beta chains given below trace back to one sample, sequenced in a study of shared clonotypes between healthy human individuals. Assay: immunoSEQ multiplex PCR; the TCRdb copy retains only in-frame clones and omits some. The sample contains about 2.4 million clones, 85% to 95% of which appear only once. The sample was naive CD4+ T cells sorted from blood. As for subset: CD45RA+ positively selected. The receptors were gathered from a man aged 18 to 35 in good health.

The J gene is TRBJ2-7, the V gene TRBV6-5, with 11 positions matching TRBD1. V dropped 4 bases and J dropped 2; count of bases not matched to a gene: 4. This CDR3 is 15 amino acids long. Germline CDR1 and CDR2: MNHEY and SVGAGI. The CDR3 bases are TGTGCCAGCAGTTTAGGACAGGGGGCCACCTACGAGCAGTACTTC. Protein: CASSLGQGATYEQYF.

V is TRBV15 and J is TRBJ1-4; D uncertain. The V gene's germline CDR1 is LNHNV and CDR2 YYDKDF (reference sequence). The CDR3 extends over 15 amino acids. Trimming pared 0 bases from V and 8 bases from J, leaving 13 bases between. As DNA, the CDR3 is TGTGCCACCAGCAGAGAGAGATTGGGTGGCGAAAAACTGTTTTTT. This sequence encodes CATSRERLGGEKLFF.

This clone was seen a single time. Different DNA sequences within this sample yield the same CDR3. This chain connects TRBV6-5 to TRBJ2-5; D is undetermined. The CDR3 sequence is 13 residues long. The germline V gene encodes CDR1 MNHEY and CDR2 SVGAGI. The V and J ends lost 6 bases and 2 bases respectively, with 10 bases between them. The CDR3 coding sequence is TGTGCCAGCAGGAGAACAGTACAAGAGACCCAGTACTTC. As protein: CASRRTVQETQYF.

Details on this clone: This sample includes further DNA sequences coding for the same CDR3. The chain uses TRBV18 and TRBJ2-5; no reliable D call. CDR1 and CDR2 from the germline V gene are KGHSH and LQKENI. The V end was cut by 3 bases, the J end by 5 bases, with 4 bases between. The CDR3 loop spans 11 amino acids. The DNA for the CDR3 is TGTGCCAGCTCACCTGAGGAGACCCAGTACTTC. Protein sequence: CASSPEETQYF.

The chain carries TRBV11-2 and TRBJ2-7; 10 nucleotides match TRBD2. The junction had 13 bases not matched to a gene; V was cut back by 5 bases and J by 3 bases. This CDR3 contains 17 residues. Germline lookup yields CDR1 SGHAT and CDR2 FQNNGV. The CDR3, as DNA: TGTGCCAGCAGCCTATTAACTAGCGGGAAAACTAACTACGAGCAGTACTTC. Protein product: CASSLLTSGKTNYEQYF.

J is TRBJ2-2 and V is TRBV6-6; D remains ambiguous. The CDR3 consists of 14 residues. Trimming removed 8 bases at V and 0 bases at J, with 10 bases between. CDR1 and CDR2 (germline): MNHNY, SVGAGI (reference sequence). The CDR3 loop reads CASLGTSNTGELFF. The CDR3 nucleotides read TGTGCCAGCCTAGGAACTTCGAACACCGGGGAGCTGTTTTTT.

The V gene is TRBV27, the J gene TRBJ2-1; TRBD2 might be the D (6 bases). V was cut by 4 bases and J by 7 bases, with 14 bases left in between. This CDR3 spans 14 amino acids. Per germline, CDR1 MNHEY and CDR2 SMNVEV (reference sequence). DNA for the CDR3: TGTGCCAGCAGTTCAGGCGGGAAAGGGAATGAGCAGTTCTTC. It specifies CASSSGGKGNEQFF.

The rearrangement joins TRBV27 to TRBJ1-1; TRBD1 might be the D (6 bases). CDR1 and CDR2 from the germline V gene are MNHEY and SMNVEV (reference sequence). Trimming took 6 bases from V and 4 from J, leaving 18 bases between them. The CDR3 sequence is 15 residues long. The CDR3 is CASRLPQGSSTEAFF. CDR3 DNA sequence: TGTGCCAGCAGGCTCCCACAGGGTAGTAGCACTGAAGCTTTCTTT.

V gene TRBV18 combines with J gene TRBJ2-7; the match to TRBD1 covers 10 bases. Germline CDR1 KGHSH, CDR2 LQKENI. This CDR3 is built from 17 residues. Trimming took 3 bases from V and 5 from J; bases not matched to a gene: 13. CDR3 amino acids: CASSPGTGAQRRHEQYF. The DNA of the CDR3 is TGTGCCAGCTCACCCGGGACAGGGGCACAGAGAAGGCACGAGCAGTACTTC.

The chain links TRBV18 to TRBJ2-7; either TRBD1 or TRBD2 may fit D (5 bases each). Germline assignment: CDR1 KGHSH and CDR2 LQKENI. CDR3 length: 14 residues. V was clipped by 0 bases and J by 2 bases, with 8 bases between them. This chain's CDR3 is CASSPPGVAYEQYF. The DNA of the CDR3 is TGTGCCAGCTCACCACCGGGGGTCGCCTACGAGCAGTACTTC.

This chain connects TRBV6-1 to TRBJ2-7, with 10 bases fitting TRBD2. The junction had 9 bases not matched to a gene; V was cut back by 0 bases and J by 4 bases. Germline V gives CDR1 MNHNS, CDR2 SASEGT. The CDR3 totals 17 residues. CDR3 sequence (DNA): TGTGCCAGCAGTGAAGCGCTGTGGACTAGCGGTACATACGAGCAGTACTTC. Protein product: CASSEALWTSGTYEQYF.

Only one count was recorded for this clone. The same CDR3 also results from other DNA sequences found in this sample. The V and J genes are TRBV7-9 and TRBJ1-1; unclear D gene. Germline CDR1 and CDR2: SEHNR and FQNEAQ (reference sequence). With 5 bases removed from V and 1 base from J, the gap between germline ends came to 2 bases. The CDR3 consists of 11 residues. Written as DNA, the CDR3 is TGTGCCAGCAGCGCGAACACTGAAGCTTTCTTT. Protein product: CASSANTEAFF.

The chain uses TRBV18 and TRBJ1-2, with 8 bases fitting TRBD1. CDR1 and CDR2 (germline): KGHSH, LQKENI. V shed 2 bases and J 5 bases; nucleotides not matched to a gene: 4. The CDR3 consists of 14 residues. The CDR3 spells CASSPGDRPYGYTF. The DNA for the CDR3 is TGTGCCAGCTCACCAGGGGACAGGCCGTATGGCTACACCTTC.

This clone was seen once. The V and J genes are TRBV18 and TRBJ1-1; D gene uncertain. This CDR3 has 16 amino acids. Germline CDR1 reads KGHSH; CDR2 reads LQKENI. Trimming cost V 3 bases and J 1 base, with 15 bases left between them. CDR3 coding DNA: TGTGCCAGCTCACCCCGATATACTGAACAGAACACTGAAGCTTTCTTT. Translation: CASSPRYTEQNTEAFF.

The genes are TRBV5-1 and TRBJ1-2; possible D gene TRBD1, 5 bases. This CDR3 has 18 residues. Germline CDR1 SGHRS, CDR2 YFSETQ. V was shortened by 0 bases and J by 0 bases, with 18 bases between the two germline ends. CDR3 amino acids: CASSLVDSGWPANYGYTF. In nucleotides, the CDR3 is TGCGCCAGCAGCTTGGTGGACTCAGGGTGGCCGGCTAACTATGGCTACACCTTC.

This clone was counted a single time. The chain combines TRBV6-1 with TRBJ1-2; unclear D gene. With 4 bases removed from V and 4 bases from J, the gap between germline ends came to 7 bases. This CDR3 contains 12 residues. The germline V gene has CDR1 MNHNS and CDR2 SASEGT. CDR3 DNA: TGTGCCAGCAGTGGGGGTACCTATGGCTACACCTTC. This gives the protein CASSGGTYGYTF.

V and J are TRBV18 and TRBJ2-7; 9 bases align to TRBD2. Losses at the gene ends were 3 bases for V and 2 bases for J; bases not matched to a gene: 8. The CDR3 is 16 amino acids. The germline V gene encodes CDR1 KGHSH and CDR2 LQKENI. The DNA for the CDR3 is TGTGCCAGCTCACCCACTAGAGCGGGGGGAACCTACGAGCAGTACTTC. It codes for CASSPTRAGGTYEQYF. The complete variable domain, with remaining parts taken from reference TRBV18 and TRBJ2-7, reads NAGVMQNPRHLVRRRGQEARLRCSPMKGHSHVYWYRQLPEEGLKFMVYLQKENIIDESGMPKERFSAEFPKEGPSILRIQQVVRGDSAAYFCASSPTRAGGTYEQYFGPGTRLTVT.

This clone was detected only once. The genes are TRBV28 and TRBJ2-1; tentative D call: TRBD2 (7 bases). Germline CDR1 and CDR2: MDHEN and SYDVKM. The CDR3 extends over 15 amino acids. Deletions cut 1 base from V and 8 bases from J, with 15 bases between. The CDR3 reads CASSLSPTGRDEQFF. The DNA of the CDR3 is TGTGCCAGCAGTTTATCCCCTACAGGGAGGGATGAGCAGTTCTTC.

The chain has TRBV15 and TRBJ2-2; D possibly corresponds to TRBD2 (6 bases). Trimming shortened V by 8 bases and J by 9 bases, and 13 bases separated the two germline ends. This CDR3 region has 12 residues. Germline V gene sequence: CDR1 LNHNV, CDR2 YYDKDF (reference sequence). The CDR3 coding sequence is TGTGCCACCGGAGCGGGCCCCCGGGAGCTGTTTTTT. This codes for CATGAGPRELFF.